The clone carrying this T cell receptor beta chain was seen only a few times. Its cognate antigen is unknown. The source of the sample is a study of blood T cells in healthy people across ages. Findings of the study overall: Any conclusive comparison of naive versus antigen-experienced cells was prevented by using unsorted PBMCs.

A sample-barcoded 5' primer and a J-beta primer mix were used in a second PCR of roughly 7 to 12 cycles. A single record per CDR3 protein comes from TCRdb applying MiXCR to the 5' RACE reads. The top ten hold 10% of the sample, which has 800,000 to 950,000 distinct CDR3 sequences, 25% to 30% seen once. After removal of 11 bases from V and 6 bases from J, the junction contained 15 bases not matched to a gene. The germline gives CDR1 MDHEN, CDR2 SYDVKM. The CDR3 is 14 amino acids. These same data were also listed under a study on T cells of mothers and their children.

Sequencing was performed on blood. The rearrangement uses TRBV28 and TRBJ2-7; 8 positions match TRBD2. This clonotype originated in a woman in her thirties or forties in good health. In DNA form, the CDR3 reads TGTGCCGCAACCCAGCGGGGGCCTCCCTGCGAGCAGTACTTC. Protein: CAATQRGPPCEQYF.